This is a list of T cell receptor beta chains from one sample in a study of blood T cell repertoires in COVID-19. This table comes from immunoSEQ multiplex PCR, and its TCRdb copy is limited to in-frame clones, with some not included. Here the sample spans approximately 440,000 clones, about 90% being singletons. The sample was PBMCs or T cells enriched from blood (not recorded which). The receptors shown here come from a man aged 18 to 30 who had recovered from COVID-19. The CDR3 runs from the conserved cysteine through the conserved F or W. The D gene is left open where the match is weak. Rows may omit the clone size; those that give it use once, few, many or a size class.

CDR3nt	CDR3aa	len	abundance	d_gene	j_gene	v_gene
TGTGCCAGTACCATTCCGGGACAGGGGGTGAACACTGAAGCTTTCTTT	CASTIPGQGVNTEAFF	16	once	TRBD1	TRBJ1-1	TRBV19
TGTGCCTGGAACAGGGCATCCACTGAAGCTTTCTTT	CAWNRASTEAFF	12	NA	NA	TRBJ1-1	TRBV30
TGTGCCAGTAGTAGGGGACAAAGCACAGATACGCAGTATTTT	CASSRGQSTDTQYF	14	once	NA	TRBJ2-3	TRBV19
TGCGCCAGCAGCTTGGAAGATGGACTAGCGGGGCCCACAGATACGCAGTATTTT	CASSLEDGLAGPTDTQYF	18	NA	TRBD2	TRBJ2-3	TRBV5-1
TGTGCCAGCAGCTTAGGGGATCCAGGGCCCAATCAGCCCCAGCATTTT	CASSLGDPGPNQPQHF	16	NA	NA	TRBJ1-5	TRBV7-9
TGTGCCAGTAGTATAGACAGGGTATCACCCCTCCACTTT	CASSIDRVSPLHF	13	NA	NA	TRBJ1-6	TRBV19
TGTGCCAGCACGATAACACCCTACAATGAGCAGTTCTTC	CASTITPYNEQFF	13	NA	NA	TRBJ2-1	TRBV12-3/TRBV12-4
TGTGCCAGCAGACCAACAGGGTTTCGTGCTGGAAACACCATATATTTT	CASRPTGFRAGNTIYF	16	NA	NA	TRBJ1-3	TRBV2
TGTGCCAGCAGCTTTGAAGGGGATGCTTTCTTT	CASSFEGDAFF	11	once	NA	TRBJ1-1	TRBV7-9
TGCGCCAGCAGCTGGGACAGGCCGAACACCGGGGAGCTGTTTTTT	CASSWDRPNTGELFF	15	NA	TRBD1	TRBJ2-2	TRBV5-1
TGTGCCAGCAGCCATCCTAGCGGGAGGGAGCGTGAGCAGTTCTTC	CASSHPSGREREQFF	15	NA	TRBD2	TRBJ2-1	TRBV14
TGTGCCAGCTCACCAAGGGACAGGGATCCCGTGAACACTGAAGCTTTCTTT	CASSPRDRDPVNTEAFF	17	NA	TRBD1	TRBJ1-1	TRBV18
TGTGCCAGCAGCTCGACAGGGGTTGGAACTAATGAAAAACTGTTTTTT	CASSSTGVGTNEKLFF	16	once	TRBD1	TRBJ1-4	TRBV7-8
TGTGCCAGCAGCACTCAGGGGGGAAACACCATATATTTT	CASSTQGGNTIYF	13	NA	NA	TRBJ1-3	TRBV5-4
TGCAGTGTCAGGCTTAATTCACCCCTCCACTTT	CSVRLNSPLHF	11	once	NA	TRBJ1-6	TRBV20-1
TGTGCCAGTAGTATCCTGACAGGGGGCCGGAACACTGAAGCTTTCTTT	CASSILTGGRNTEAFF	16	NA	TRBD1	TRBJ1-1	TRBV19
TGTGCCAGCAGCTTACTTCGGACAGGGGCCCAGCCCCAGCATTTT	CASSLLRTGAQPQHF	15	NA	TRBD1	TRBJ1-5	TRBV7-9
TGCGCCAGCAGCCAAAATACCGGGAGGACTGGAAACACCATATATTTT	CASSQNTGRTGNTIYF	16	NA	NA	TRBJ1-3	TRBV4-1
TGTGCCAGCAGCTTCGGGGGGAACACTGAAGCTTTCTTT	CASSFGGNTEAFF	13	NA	NA	TRBJ1-1	TRBV5-4
TGCGCCAGCAGCTACGGACTAGATGAAACCTACGAGCAGTACTTC	CASSYGLDETYEQYF	15	NA	TRBD2	TRBJ2-7	TRBV4-1
TGTGCCAGCAGGGGGGAGGGCTATAATTCACCCCTCCACTTT	CASRGEGYNSPLHF	14	NA	NA	TRBJ1-6	TRBV28
TGTGCCAGCTCACCAAGGACTGGACCTGAGACCCAGTACTTC	CASSPRTGPETQYF	14	NA	NA	TRBJ2-5	TRBV18
TGTGCCAGCGGCGACTTACAGGGGGCATTACAGCCCCAGCATTTT	CASGDLQGALQPQHF	15	NA	TRBD1	TRBJ1-5	TRBV6-5
TGTGCCAGTAGTATTATCCCAGGGCAGCGGGGGCAGCCCCAGCATTTT	CASSIIPGQRGQPQHF	16	NA	NA	TRBJ1-5	TRBV19
TGTGCCAGCAGCTTAGGAGGCTCCGGAAACACCATATATTTT	CASSLGGSGNTIYF	14	NA	NA	TRBJ1-3	TRBV5-4
TGCGCCAGCAGGGGGGGGGTAGAGCAGTTCTTC	CASRGGVEQFF	11	NA	TRBD2	TRBJ2-1	TRBV10-2
TGTGCCAGCAGCTTAACGGCGGCTCCGAACACTGAAGCTTTCTTT	CASSLTAAPNTEAFF	15	NA	NA	TRBJ1-1	TRBV7-3
TGTGCCAGCAGTTTCGGGCAGGGGGCCATCCCAGCTTTCTTT	CASSFGQGAIPAFF	14	NA	TRBD1	TRBJ1-1	TRBV27
TGTGCCACTGCCTTGAATCAGGAAGGGACCCAGTACTTC	CATALNQEGTQYF	13	NA	NA	TRBJ2-5	TRBV10-3
TGCGCCAGCAGCCGGCGGCCCGACTCTGGAAACACCATATATTTT	CASSRRPDSGNTIYF	15	NA	NA	TRBJ1-3	TRBV5-1
TGTGCCAGCAGTTTAGGGGGCCATGGCTACACCTTC	CASSLGGHGYTF	12	NA	NA	TRBJ1-2	TRBV27
TGTGCCAGCAGCTATCGGGACAGATATAATTCACCCCTCCACTTT	CASSYRDRYNSPLHF	15	few	TRBD1	TRBJ1-6	TRBV2
TGTGCCAGCAGTTACGGCGGAAAAAATCAGCCCCAGCATTTT	CASSYGGKNQPQHF	14	once	NA	TRBJ1-5	TRBV27
TGTGCCAGCAGCGACGGGACACATCAGCCCCAGCATTTT	CASSDGTHQPQHF	13	NA	NA	TRBJ1-5	TRBV6-5
TGTGCCAGTAGTGACCAGGGGGCCAATCAGCCCCAGCATTTT	CASSDQGANQPQHF	14	NA	TRBD1	TRBJ1-5	TRBV19
TGTGCCAGCAGCCTACAGGAAAGCTATGGCTACACCTTC	CASSLQESYGYTF	13	once	NA	TRBJ1-2	TRBV12-3/TRBV12-4
TGTGCCAGCAGCCCCGGGACAGTCAATGGCTGCACCTTC	CASSPGTVNGCTF	13	NA	TRBD1	TRBJ1-2	TRBV6-5
TGTGCCAGCAGCTTAGATTTCGACTTGAGCTATGGCTACACCTTC	CASSLDFDLSYGYTF	15	once	NA	TRBJ1-2	TRBV11-2
TGTGCCAGCAGCACGGACTACTATGGCCACACCTTC	CASSTDYYGHTF	12	NA	NA	TRBJ1-2	TRBV3-1/TRBV3-2
TGTGCCAGTGCCATAACAGGGTTAAACACTGAAGCTTTCTTT	CASAITGLNTEAFF	14	NA	NA	TRBJ1-1	TRBV19
TGTGCCAGCAGTATAACGGGACAGGCTTCGCCTGCACCCCTCCACTTT	CASSITGQASPAPLHF	16	NA	TRBD1	TRBJ1-6	TRBV2
TGTGCCAGCAGCCCAGTGGGACAGCCATTGACCTATGGCTACACCTTC	CASSPVGQPLTYGYTF	16	NA	TRBD1	TRBJ1-2	TRBV5-6
TGTGCCAGCAGCTTAAGTGTAGGGGGAGATGAAAAACTGTTTTTT	CASSLSVGGDEKLFF	15	NA	NA	TRBJ1-4	TRBV7-3
TGTGCCAGCAGCCAAGGAGGGACAGGGGAACGCGAAAAACTGTTTTTT	CASSQGGTGEREKLFF	16	once	TRBD1	TRBJ1-4	TRBV3-1/TRBV3-2
TGTGCCAGTAGCCGGGGGGGCGGCATTAATAGCAATCAGCCCCAGCATTTT	CASSRGGGINSNQPQHF	17	NA	NA	TRBJ1-5	TRBV19
TGTGCCAGCAGCGGAGACGAGGGGGCTTCCTATAATTCACCCCTCCACTTT	CASSGDEGASYNSPLHF	17	NA	TRBD1	TRBJ1-6	TRBV9
TGTGCCAGCAGTTACCGGGACATCAATAATTCACCCCTCCACTTT	CASSYRDINNSPLHF	15	few	NA	TRBJ1-6	TRBV6-5
TGTGCCAGCAGCTTGGGACAGGGAAATAATCAGCCCCAGCATTTT	CASSLGQGNNQPQHF	15	once	TRBD1	TRBJ1-5	TRBV5-6
TGTGCCAGCAGCGGAAAACAGGGAGCTAATGAAAAACTGTTTTTT	CASSGKQGANEKLFF	15	NA	NA	TRBJ1-4	TRBV9
TGTGCCAGCAGTGACCTCGGGAATACGCAGTATTTT	CASSDLGNTQYF	12	NA	NA	TRBJ2-3	TRBV2
TGTGCCAGCAGTGAATCAGGGGATACGCAGTATTTT	CASSESGDTQYF	12	NA	NA	TRBJ2-3	TRBV2
TGTGCCAGCAGTTCCCTGACAGGGGGGAACACTGAAGCTTTCTTT	CASSSLTGGNTEAFF	15	NA	TRBD1	TRBJ1-1	TRBV6-5
TGTGCCAGCAGGGGGGACAGCAGCTTTAGCAATCAGCCCCAGCATTTT	CASRGDSSFSNQPQHF	16	NA	TRBD1	TRBJ1-5	TRBV27
TGTGGGCACAGGGGGAGGGAAGGCAATGAGCAGTTCTTC	CGHRGREGNEQFF	13	NA	NA	TRBJ2-1	TRBV28
TGTGCCAGCAGCGTCGGACAGGGTTCCTACAATGAGCAGTTCTTC	CASSVGQGSYNEQFF	15	NA	TRBD1	TRBJ2-1	TRBV9
TGTGCCAGCTCACCTATAAGAGACAGGGCGAACACTGAAGCTTTCTTT	CASSPIRDRANTEAFF	16	NA	TRBD1	TRBJ1-1	TRBV18
TGTGCCAGCAGTACAAAGACAGGGCGTTGGGGCTACACCTTC	CASSTKTGRWGYTF	14	NA	TRBD1	TRBJ1-2	TRBV6-5
TGTGCCAGCGGGGGGGCGGATACGCAGTATTTT	CASGGADTQYF	11	NA	NA	TRBJ2-3	TRBV2
TGCGCCAGCAGTGAGTCGGGACAGGGGGCGTATGGCTACACCTTC	CASSESGQGAYGYTF	15	NA	TRBD1	TRBJ1-2	TRBV10-2
TGTGCCAGCTCACCCGGGGGGAACTATGGCTACACCTTC	CASSPGGNYGYTF	13	NA	NA	TRBJ1-2	TRBV18